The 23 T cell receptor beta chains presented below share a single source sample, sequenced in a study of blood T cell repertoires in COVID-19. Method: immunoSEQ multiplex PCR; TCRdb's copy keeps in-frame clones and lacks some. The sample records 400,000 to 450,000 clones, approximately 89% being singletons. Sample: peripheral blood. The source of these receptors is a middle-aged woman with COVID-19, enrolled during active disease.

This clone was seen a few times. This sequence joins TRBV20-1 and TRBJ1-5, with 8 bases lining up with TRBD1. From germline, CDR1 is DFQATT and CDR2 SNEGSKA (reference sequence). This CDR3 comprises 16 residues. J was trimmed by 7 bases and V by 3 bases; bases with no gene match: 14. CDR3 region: CSASRVEDRVSQPQHF. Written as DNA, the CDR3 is TGCAGTGCTAGTAGGGTAGAGGACAGGGTGTCCCAGCCCCAGCATTTT.

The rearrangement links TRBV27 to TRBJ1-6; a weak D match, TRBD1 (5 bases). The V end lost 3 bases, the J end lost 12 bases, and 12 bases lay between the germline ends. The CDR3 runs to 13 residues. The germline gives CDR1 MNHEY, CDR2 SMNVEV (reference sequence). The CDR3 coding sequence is TGTGCCAGCAGTTTGTACCCCGGGGGACCCCTCCACTTT. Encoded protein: CASSLYPGGPLHF.

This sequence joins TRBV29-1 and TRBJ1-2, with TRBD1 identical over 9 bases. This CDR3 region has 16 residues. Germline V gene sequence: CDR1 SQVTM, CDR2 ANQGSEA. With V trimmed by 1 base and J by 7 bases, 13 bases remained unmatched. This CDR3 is CSVEAFGQGWVRGYTF. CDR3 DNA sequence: TGCAGCGTTGAAGCTTTTGGACAGGGGTGGGTCCGTGGCTACACCTTC.

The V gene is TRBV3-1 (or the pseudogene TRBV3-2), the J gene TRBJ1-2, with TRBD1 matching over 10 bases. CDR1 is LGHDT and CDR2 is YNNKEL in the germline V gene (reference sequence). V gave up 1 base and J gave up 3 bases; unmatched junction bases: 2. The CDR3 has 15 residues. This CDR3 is CASSQGTGGDYGYTF. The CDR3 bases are TGTGCCAGCAGCCAAGGGACAGGGGGGGACTATGGCTACACCTTC.

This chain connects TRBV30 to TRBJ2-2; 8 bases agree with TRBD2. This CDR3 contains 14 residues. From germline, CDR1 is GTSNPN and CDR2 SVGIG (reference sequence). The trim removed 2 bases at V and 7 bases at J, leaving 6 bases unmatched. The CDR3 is CAWSLAGIVGELFF. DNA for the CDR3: TGTGCCTGGAGTTTAGCGGGGATCGTCGGGGAGCTGTTTTTT.

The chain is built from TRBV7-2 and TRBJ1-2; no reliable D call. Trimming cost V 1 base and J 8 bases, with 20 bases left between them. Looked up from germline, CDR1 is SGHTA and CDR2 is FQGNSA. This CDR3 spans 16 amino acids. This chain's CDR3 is CASSLGWTGERSGYTF. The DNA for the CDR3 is TGTGCCAGCAGCTTAGGGTGGACGGGAGAAAGGAGCGGCTACACCTTC.

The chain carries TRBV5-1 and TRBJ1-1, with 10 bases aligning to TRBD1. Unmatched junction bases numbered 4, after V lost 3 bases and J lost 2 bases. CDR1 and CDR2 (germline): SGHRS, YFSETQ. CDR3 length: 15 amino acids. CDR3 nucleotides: TGCGCCAGCAGCTATCCGACAGGGGGCAACACTGAAGCTTTCTTT. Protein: CASSYPTGGNTEAFF.

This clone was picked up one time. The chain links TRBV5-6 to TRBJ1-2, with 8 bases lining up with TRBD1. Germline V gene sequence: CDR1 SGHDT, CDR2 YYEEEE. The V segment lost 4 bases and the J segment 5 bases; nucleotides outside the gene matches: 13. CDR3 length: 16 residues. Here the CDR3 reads CASSGAWTGLKYGYTF. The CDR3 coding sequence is TGTGCCAGCAGCGGCGCGTGGACAGGGCTAAAGTATGGCTACACCTTC. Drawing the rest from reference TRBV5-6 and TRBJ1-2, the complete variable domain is DAGVTQSPTHLIKTRGQQVTLRCSPKSGHDTVSWYQQALGQGPQFIFQYYEEEERQRGNFPDRFSGHQFPNYSSELNVNALLLGDSALYLCASSGAWTGLKYGYTFGSGTRLTVV.

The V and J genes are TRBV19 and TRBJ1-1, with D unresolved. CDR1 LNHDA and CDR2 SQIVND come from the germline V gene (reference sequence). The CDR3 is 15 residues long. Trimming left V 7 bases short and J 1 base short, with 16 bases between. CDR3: CASKLPLRGNTEAFF. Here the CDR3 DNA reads TGTGCCAGTAAACTCCCTCTCCGGGGGAACACTGAAGCTTTCTTT.

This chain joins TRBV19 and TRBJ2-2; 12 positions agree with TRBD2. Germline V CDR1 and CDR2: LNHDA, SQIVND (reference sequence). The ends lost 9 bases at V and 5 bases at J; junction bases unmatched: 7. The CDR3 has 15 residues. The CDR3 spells CASTGLAGWTGELFF. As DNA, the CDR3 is TGTGCCAGCACAGGACTAGCGGGATGGACCGGGGAGCTGTTTTTT. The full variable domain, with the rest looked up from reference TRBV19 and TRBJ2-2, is DGGITQSPKYLFRKEGQNVTLSCEQNLNHDAMYWYRQDPGQGLRLIYYSQIVNDFQKGDIAEGYSVSREKKESFPLTVTSAQKNPTAFYLCASTGLAGWTGELFFGEGSRLTVL.

The chain's CDR3 is CASSVGLAGALYEQYF. CDR3 nucleotides: TGTGCCAGCAGCGTAGGGCTAGCGGGGGCCCTCTACGAGCAGTACTTC. The chain recombines TRBV9 with TRBJ2-7; 10 bases are shared with TRBD2. V lost 0 bases and J lost 3; bases outside the gene matches: 6. There are 16 residues in the CDR3. From germline, CDR1 is SGDLS and CDR2 YYNGEE.

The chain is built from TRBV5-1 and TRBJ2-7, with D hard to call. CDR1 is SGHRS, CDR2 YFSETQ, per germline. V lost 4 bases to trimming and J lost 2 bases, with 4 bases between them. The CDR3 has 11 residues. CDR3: CASSNTYEQYF. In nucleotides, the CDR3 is TGCGCCAGCAGCAACACCTACGAGCAGTACTTC.

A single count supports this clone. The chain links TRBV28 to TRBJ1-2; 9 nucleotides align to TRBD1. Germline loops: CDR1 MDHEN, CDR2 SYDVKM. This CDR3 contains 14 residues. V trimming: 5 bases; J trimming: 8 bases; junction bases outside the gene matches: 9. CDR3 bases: TGTGCCAGCAGTAGAACACAGGGGGCACGAGGCTACACCTTC. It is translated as CASSRTQGARGYTF.

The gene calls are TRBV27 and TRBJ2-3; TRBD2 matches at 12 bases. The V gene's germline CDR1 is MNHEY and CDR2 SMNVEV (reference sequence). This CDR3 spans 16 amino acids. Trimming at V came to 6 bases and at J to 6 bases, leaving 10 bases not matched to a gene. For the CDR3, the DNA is TGTGCCAGCAGCTACCTGACTAGCGGGAGTTCTGATACGCAGTATTTT. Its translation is CASSYLTSGSSDTQYF.

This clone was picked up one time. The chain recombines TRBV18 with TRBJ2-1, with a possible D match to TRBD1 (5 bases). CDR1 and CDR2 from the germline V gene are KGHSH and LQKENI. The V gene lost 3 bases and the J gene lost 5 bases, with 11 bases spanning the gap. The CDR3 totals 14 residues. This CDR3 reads CASSPPDSDNEQFF. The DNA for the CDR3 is TGTGCCAGCTCACCCCCTGACAGCGACAATGAGCAGTTCTTC.

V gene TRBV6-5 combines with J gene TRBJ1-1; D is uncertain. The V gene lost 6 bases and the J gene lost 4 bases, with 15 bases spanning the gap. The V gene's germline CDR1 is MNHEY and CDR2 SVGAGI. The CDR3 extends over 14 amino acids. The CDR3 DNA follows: TGTGCCAGCAGCCTGACAACGACGGTCACTGAAGCTTTCTTT. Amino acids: CASSLTTTVTEAFF.

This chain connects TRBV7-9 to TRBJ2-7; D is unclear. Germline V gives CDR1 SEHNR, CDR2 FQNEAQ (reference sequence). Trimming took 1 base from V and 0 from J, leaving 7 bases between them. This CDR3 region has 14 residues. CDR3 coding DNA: TGTGCCAGCAGCTTAGTTGGGCACTCCTACGAGCAGTACTTC. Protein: CASSLVGHSYEQYF. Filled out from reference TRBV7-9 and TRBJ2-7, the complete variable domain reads DTGVSQNPRHKITKRGQNVTFRCDPISEHNRLYWYRQTLGQGPEFLTYFQNEAQLEKSRLLSDRFSAERPKGSFSTLEIQRTEQGDSAMYLCASSLVGHSYEQYFGPGTRLTVT.

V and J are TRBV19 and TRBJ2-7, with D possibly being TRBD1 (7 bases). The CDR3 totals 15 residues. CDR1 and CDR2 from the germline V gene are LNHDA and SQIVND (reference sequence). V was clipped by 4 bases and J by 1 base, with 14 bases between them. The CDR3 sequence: CASSTPQGGSYEQYF. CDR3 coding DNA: TGTGCCAGTAGTACCCCCCAGGGGGGATCCTACGAGCAGTACTTC.

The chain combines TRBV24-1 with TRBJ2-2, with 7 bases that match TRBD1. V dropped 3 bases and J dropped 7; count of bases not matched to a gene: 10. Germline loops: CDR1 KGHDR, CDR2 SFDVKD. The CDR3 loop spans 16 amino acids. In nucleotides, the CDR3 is TGTGCCACCAGTGATCCCAGACAGGGATACGGCGGGGAGCTGTTTTTT. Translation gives CATSDPRQGYGGELFF.

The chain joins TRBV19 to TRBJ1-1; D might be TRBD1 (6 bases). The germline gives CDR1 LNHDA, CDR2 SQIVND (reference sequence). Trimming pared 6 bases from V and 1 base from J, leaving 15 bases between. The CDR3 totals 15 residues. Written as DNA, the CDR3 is TGTGCCAGTAGGTACGGACAGCACCCGAACACTGAAGCTTTCTTT. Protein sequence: CASRYGQHPNTEAFF.

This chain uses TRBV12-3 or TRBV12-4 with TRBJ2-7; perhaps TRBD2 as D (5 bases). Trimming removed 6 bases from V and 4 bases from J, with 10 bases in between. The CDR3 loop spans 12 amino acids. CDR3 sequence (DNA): TGTGCCAGCAGACGAGGCGGGTACGAGCAGTACTTC. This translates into CASRRGGYEQYF.

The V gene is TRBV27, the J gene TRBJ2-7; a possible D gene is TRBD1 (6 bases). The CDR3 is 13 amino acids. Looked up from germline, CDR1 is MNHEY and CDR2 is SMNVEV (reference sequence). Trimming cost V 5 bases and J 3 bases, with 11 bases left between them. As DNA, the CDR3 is TGTGCCAGCAGTACGGGACAATTCTACGAGCAGTACTTC. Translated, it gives CASSTGQFYEQYF.

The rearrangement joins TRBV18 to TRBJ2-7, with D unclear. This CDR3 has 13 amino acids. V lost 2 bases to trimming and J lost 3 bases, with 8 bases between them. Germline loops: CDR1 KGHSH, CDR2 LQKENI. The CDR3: CASSPSQDYEQYF. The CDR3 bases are TGTGCCAGCTCACCAAGCCAGGACTACGAGCAGTACTTC.